This TCR beta chain originates from a study of cytomegalovirus exposure and HLA in healthy donors. Whole-study context: In a previous analysis, 117 million unique TCR beta sequences were found from 150 million to 200 million T cells.

Study results and limitations: Presence/absence analyses assumed roughly uniform sequencing depth across donors. Prior analysis indicated that the majority of TCR beta V segments exhibited productivity approximately 90% or approximately 30% of the time. CMV serostatus was the only immune exposure information that was available.

Per germline, CDR1 SGHRS and CDR2 YFSETQ. The CDR3 covers 17 residues. As for this clone: Its antigen is not identified. At one end, the junction sequence differs from germline, possibly due to a read error.

The PCR used 60 Vbeta and 13 Jbeta primers. Libraries were prepared by immunoSEQ multiplex PCR; TCRdb keeps only in-frame clonotypes and omits some of them. The top ten hold approximately 1.6% of the sample, which has some 130,000 clones, just under 80% seen once. This TCR was recovered from a woman younger than 35 in good health and CMV-seronegative. This chain joins TRBV5-1 and TRBJ1-2; TRBD1 matches 7 bases. Sequencing was done on a sample of PBMCs. In DNA form, the CDR3 reads TGCGTCAGCAGCTCGCCGGAGTTACAGGGGAGAAACTATGGCTACACCTTC. Its translation: CVSSSPELQGRNYGYTF.